This T cell receptor (beta chain) was captured in a study of CD8+ T cells in alopecia areata. Across the study: Using the percentage of affected scalp area, treated patients' severity was scored. Study results and caveats: Patients displayed less clarity in TCR sharing than mice, a finding possibly related to HLA.

Germline values: CDR1 PRHDT, CDR2 FYEKMQ (reference sequence). This CDR3 region has 13 residues. V lost 6 bases to trimming and J lost 3 bases, with 11 bases between them. A note on this clone: As yet, its antigen is unknown.

As to treatment: oral pan-JAK inhibitor, 5-10 mg twice daily. Sequencing used cDNA as its template, made by extracting RNA and reverse transcribing it. Some clones are missing from TCRdb's copy, which holds only in-frame ones; the method was immunoSEQ multiplex PCR. The sample contains fewer than 150,000 clones, roughly 82% of which appear only once. The chain joins TRBV13 to TRBJ2-5; a possible D gene is TRBD2 (6 bases). This TCR derives from a human donor with alopecia areata. The input for sequencing was CD8+ T cells sorted from blood, taken at week 4, from a patient treated with tofacitinib. The CDR3: CASSSRLEETQYF. As DNA, the CDR3 is TGTGCCAGCAGTTCCCGACTAGAAGAGACCCAGTACTTC.